A selection of T cell receptor beta chains follows, all from one sample in a study of T cell responses to AZD1222 COVID-19 vaccine. The data were produced by immunoSEQ multiplex PCR, yet TCRdb's version contains in-frame clones alone and is incomplete. The repertoire has approximately 200,000 clones, 94% of them found once; the top ten carry about 9.3%. Sample: peripheral blood, taken on day 0 of AZD1222 vaccination. The receptor source for this set is an adult in good health. CDR3s include the opening cysteine and the closing phenylalanine or tryptophan. A D gene is named only where the DNA matches it firmly. The size field is filled for only some rows; it gives once, few, many or a size class.

clone size,V gene,D gene,J gene,CDR3 protein,CDR3 DNA
few,TRBV18,.,TRBJ2-5,CASSLFSGQETQYF,TGTGCCAGCTCCCTTTTTAGCGGCCAAGAGACCCAGTACTTC
.,TRBV14,.,TRBJ1-2,CASSRGVSGDGYTF,TGTGCCAGCAGCCGAGGTGTGTCAGGGGATGGCTACACCTTC
.,TRBV30,.,TRBJ1-2,CAWNLGYGYTF,TGTGCCTGGAATCTCGGCTATGGCTACACCTTC
.,TRBV5-6,.,TRBJ1-6,CASRLRGGTARNSPLHF,TGTGCCAGCAGGTTGAGGGGAGGGACCGCCAGAAATTCACCCCTCCACTTT
.,TRBV19,TRBD2,TRBJ2-3,CASSPAGVSTSTDTQYF,TGTGCCAGTAGTCCAGCGGGAGTTTCCACTAGCACAGATACGCAGTATTTT
.,TRBV6-2/TRBV6-3,.,TRBJ1-1,CASSPERGTEAFF,TGTGCCAGCAGCCCCGAGCGGGGCACTGAAGCTTTCTTT
.,TRBV28,.,TRBJ1-1,CASSLLGIGGSTEAFF,TGTGCCAGCAGTTTATTAGGGATCGGGGGCAGCACTGAAGCTTTCTTT
.,TRBV6-5,.,TRBJ2-1,CASSYNHYNEQFF,TGTGCCAGCAGTTACAACCATTACAATGAGCAGTTCTTC
.,TRBV19,.,TRBJ2-1,CASSMAAAWGNEQFF,TGTGCCAGTAGTATGGCGGCGGCGTGGGGCAATGAGCAGTTCTTC
.,TRBV2,.,TRBJ1-2,CASSEEGLTPGYGYTF,TGTGCCAGCAGTGAGGAAGGGTTGACCCCCGGCTATGGCTACACCTTC
.,TRBV7-2,.,TRBJ1-4,CASSLYGRDEKLFF,TGTGCCAGCAGCTTGTATGGGCGAGATGAAAAACTGTTTTTT
.,TRBV28,TRBD2,TRBJ2-1,CASSSASGAYNEQFF,TGTGCCAGCAGTTCCGCTAGCGGGGCCTACAATGAGCAGTTCTTC
.,TRBV7-2,.,TRBJ1-1,CASSFQGNTEAFF,TGTGCCAGCAGCTTCCAGGGGAACACTGAAGCTTTCTTT
.,TRBV5-4,.,TRBJ2-3,CASSKTDRTDTQYF,TGTGCCAGCAGCAAGACCGATCGTACAGATACGCAGTATTTT
.,TRBV2,.,TRBJ1-6,CASRDWGSPLHF,TGTGCCAGCAGGGACTGGGGTTCACCCCTCCACTTT
once,TRBV14,TRBD2,TRBJ2-1,CASSQTSGRWDEQFF,TGTGCCAGCAGCCAAACTAGCGGGAGGTGGGATGAGCAGTTCTTC
.,TRBV7-2,.,TRBJ1-1,CASSLVGTANTEAFF,TGTGCCAGCAGCTTGGTGGGGACTGCGAACACTGAAGCTTTCTTT
many,TRBV2,.,TRBJ2-1,CATGLGYNEQFF,TGTGCCACCGGGCTGGGGTACAATGAGCAGTTCTTC
few,TRBV19,TRBD1,TRBJ1-1,CASTPGTEIMNTEAFF,TGTGCCAGTACCCCTGGGACAGAAATCATGAACACTGAAGCTTTCTTT
large,TRBV5-6,TRBD1,TRBJ1-5,CASSLGTGTGQPQHF,TGTGCCAGCAGCTTGGGGACAGGGACGGGACAGCCCCAGCATTTT
.,TRBV11-3,TRBD1,TRBJ2-1,CASSRAGTGGGQFF,TGTGCCAGCAGCCGCGCCGGGACAGGGGGCGGGCAGTTCTTC
.,TRBV10-3,.,TRBJ2-7,CAISALLSAGDYEQYF,TGTGCCATCAGTGCTTTGCTGAGCGCCGGGGACTACGAGCAGTACTTC
.,TRBV11-3,.,TRBJ1-5,CASSFISPRAPQHF,TGTGCCAGCAGCTTCATAAGTCCTCGGGCGCCCCAGCATTTT
.,TRBV30,.,TRBJ2-7,CACSDITGSEQYF,TGTGCCTGCTCGGACATTACAGGCTCCGAGCAGTACTTC
.,TRBV11-2,.,TRBJ2-5,CASSSTKGRGETQYF,TGTGCCAGCAGCTCCACGAAGGGGAGGGGGGAGACCCAGTACTTC
.,TRBV6-5,TRBD1,TRBJ2-2,CASSTTGVGTGELFF,TGTGCCAGCAGTACGACAGGGGTTGGCACCGGGGAGCTGTTTTTT
.,TRBV7-2,.,TRBJ2-2,CASSLAVLAANTGELFF,TGTGCCAGCAGCTTAGCAGTTCTAGCAGCGAACACCGGGGAGCTGTTTTTT